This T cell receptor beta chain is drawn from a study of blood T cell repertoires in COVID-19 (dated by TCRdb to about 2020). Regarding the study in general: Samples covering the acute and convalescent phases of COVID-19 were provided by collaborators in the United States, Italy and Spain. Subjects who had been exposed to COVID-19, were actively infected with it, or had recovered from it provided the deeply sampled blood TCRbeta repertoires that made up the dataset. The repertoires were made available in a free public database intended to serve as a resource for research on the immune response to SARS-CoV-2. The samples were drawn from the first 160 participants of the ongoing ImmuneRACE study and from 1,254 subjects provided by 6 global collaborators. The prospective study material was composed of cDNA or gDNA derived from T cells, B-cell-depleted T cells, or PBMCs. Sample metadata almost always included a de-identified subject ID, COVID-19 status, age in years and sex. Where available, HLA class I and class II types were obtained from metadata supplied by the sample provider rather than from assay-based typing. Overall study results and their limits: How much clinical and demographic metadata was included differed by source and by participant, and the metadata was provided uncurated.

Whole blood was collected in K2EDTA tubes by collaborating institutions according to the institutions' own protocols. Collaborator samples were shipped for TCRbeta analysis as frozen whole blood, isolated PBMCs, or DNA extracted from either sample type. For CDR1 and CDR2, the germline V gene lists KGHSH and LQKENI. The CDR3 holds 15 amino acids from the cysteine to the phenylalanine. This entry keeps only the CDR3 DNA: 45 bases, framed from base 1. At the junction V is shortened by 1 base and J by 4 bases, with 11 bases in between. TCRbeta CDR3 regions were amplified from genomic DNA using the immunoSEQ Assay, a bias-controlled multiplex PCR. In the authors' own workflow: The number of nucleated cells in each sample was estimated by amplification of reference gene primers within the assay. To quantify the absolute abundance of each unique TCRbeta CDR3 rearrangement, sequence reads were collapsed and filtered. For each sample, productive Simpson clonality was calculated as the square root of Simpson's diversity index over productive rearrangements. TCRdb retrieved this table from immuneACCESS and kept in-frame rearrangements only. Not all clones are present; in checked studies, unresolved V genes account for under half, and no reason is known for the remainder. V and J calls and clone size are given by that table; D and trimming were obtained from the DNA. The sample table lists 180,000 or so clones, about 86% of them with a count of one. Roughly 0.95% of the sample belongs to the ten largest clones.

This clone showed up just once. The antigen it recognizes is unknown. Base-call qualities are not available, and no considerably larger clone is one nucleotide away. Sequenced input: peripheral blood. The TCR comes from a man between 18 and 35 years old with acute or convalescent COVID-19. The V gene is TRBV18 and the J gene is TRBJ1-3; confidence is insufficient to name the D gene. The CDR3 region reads CASSPLEGSGNTIYF. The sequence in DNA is TGTGCCAGCTCACCACTCGAGGGATCCGGAAACACCATATATTTT.